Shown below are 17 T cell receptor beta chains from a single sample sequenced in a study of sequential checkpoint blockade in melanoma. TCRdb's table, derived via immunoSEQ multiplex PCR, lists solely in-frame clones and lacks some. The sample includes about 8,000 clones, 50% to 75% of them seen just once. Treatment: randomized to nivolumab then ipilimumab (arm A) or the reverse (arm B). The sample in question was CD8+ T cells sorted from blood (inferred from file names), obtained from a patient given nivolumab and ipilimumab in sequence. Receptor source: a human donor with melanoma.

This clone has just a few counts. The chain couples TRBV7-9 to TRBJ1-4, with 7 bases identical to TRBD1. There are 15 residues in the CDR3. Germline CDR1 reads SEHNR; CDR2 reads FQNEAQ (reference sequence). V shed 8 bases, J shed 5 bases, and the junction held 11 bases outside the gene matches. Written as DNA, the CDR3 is TGTGCCAGCGGCAACAGGGGAGCTCCAAATGAAAAACTGTTTTTT. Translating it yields CASGNRGAPNEKLFF.

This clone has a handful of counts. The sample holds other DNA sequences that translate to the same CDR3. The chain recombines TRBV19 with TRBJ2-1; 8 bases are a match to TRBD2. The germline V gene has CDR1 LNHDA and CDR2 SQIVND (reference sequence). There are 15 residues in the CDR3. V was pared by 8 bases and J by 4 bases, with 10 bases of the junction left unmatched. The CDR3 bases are TGTGCCAGTTCCACTACTAGCGGTAGTTACAATGAGCAGTTCTTC. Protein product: CASSTTSGSYNEQFF.

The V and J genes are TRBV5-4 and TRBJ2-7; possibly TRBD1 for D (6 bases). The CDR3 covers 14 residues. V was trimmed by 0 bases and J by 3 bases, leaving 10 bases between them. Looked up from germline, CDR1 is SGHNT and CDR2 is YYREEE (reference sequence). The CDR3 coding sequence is TGTGCCAGCAGCTTGGAGGGGGAAAACTACGAGCAGTACTTC. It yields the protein CASSLEGENYEQYF.

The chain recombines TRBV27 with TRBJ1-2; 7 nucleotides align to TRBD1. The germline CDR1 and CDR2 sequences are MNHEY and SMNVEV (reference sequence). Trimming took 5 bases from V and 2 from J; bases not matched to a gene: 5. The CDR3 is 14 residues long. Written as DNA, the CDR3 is TGTGCCAGCAGTGCCTCGACAGGGAACTATGGCTACACCTTC. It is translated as CASSASTGNYGYTF.

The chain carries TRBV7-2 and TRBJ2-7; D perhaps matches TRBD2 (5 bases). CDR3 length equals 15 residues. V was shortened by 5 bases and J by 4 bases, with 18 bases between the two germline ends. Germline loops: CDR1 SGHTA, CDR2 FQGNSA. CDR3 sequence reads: CASSGLGPRGYEQYF. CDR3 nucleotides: TGTGCCAGCAGCGGACTCGGGCCCCGAGGGTACGAGCAGTACTTC.

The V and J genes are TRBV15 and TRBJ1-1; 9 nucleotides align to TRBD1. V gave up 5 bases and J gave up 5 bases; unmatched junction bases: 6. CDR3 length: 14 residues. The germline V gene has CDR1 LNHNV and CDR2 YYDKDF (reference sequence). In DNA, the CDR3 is TGTGCCACCAGCCGCCGGACAGGGGTGACTGAAGCTTTCTTT. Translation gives CATSRRTGVTEAFF.

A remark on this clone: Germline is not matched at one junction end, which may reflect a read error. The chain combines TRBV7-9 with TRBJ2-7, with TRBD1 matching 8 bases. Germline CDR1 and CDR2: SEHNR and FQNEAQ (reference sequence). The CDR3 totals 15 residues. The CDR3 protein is CASSQGQTGEYEQYF. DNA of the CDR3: TGCGCCAGCAGCCAAGGTCAGACAGGGGAGTACGAGCAGTACTTC.

The CDR3: CASSQYRGLNEQYF. The CDR3 DNA follows: TGTGCCAGCAGCCAATACAGGGGGCTAAACGAGCAGTACTTC. The rearrangement joins TRBV4-2 to TRBJ2-7; 9 nucleotides line up with TRBD1. The CDR3 is 14 residues long. The ends lost 2 bases at V and 5 bases at J; junction bases unmatched: 4. Per germline, CDR1 LGHNA and CDR2 YNFKEQ.

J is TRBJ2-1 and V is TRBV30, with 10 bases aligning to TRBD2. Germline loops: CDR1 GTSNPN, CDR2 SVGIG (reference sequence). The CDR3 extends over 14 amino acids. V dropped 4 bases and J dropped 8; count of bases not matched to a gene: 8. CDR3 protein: CAWILAGGLDEQFF. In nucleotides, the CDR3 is TGTGCCTGGATCTTAGCGGGAGGTCTCGATGAGCAGTTCTTC. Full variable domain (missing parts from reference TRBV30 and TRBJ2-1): SQTIHQWPATLVQPVGSPLSLECTVEGTSNPNLYWYRQAAGRGLQLLFYSVGIGQISSEVPQNLSASRPQDRQFILSSKKLLLSDSGFYLCAWILAGGLDEQFFGPGTRLTVL.

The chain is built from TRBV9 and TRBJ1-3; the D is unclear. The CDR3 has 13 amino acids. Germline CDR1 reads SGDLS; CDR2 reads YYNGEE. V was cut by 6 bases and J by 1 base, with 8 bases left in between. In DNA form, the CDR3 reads TGTGCCAGCACCCCGGGGTCTGGAAACACCATATATTTT. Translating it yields CASTPGSGNTIYF. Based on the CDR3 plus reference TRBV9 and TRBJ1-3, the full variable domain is DSGVTQTPKHLITATGQRVTLRCSPRSGDLSVYWYQQSLDQGLQFLIQYYNGEERAKGNILERFSAQQFPDLHSELNLSSLELGDSALYFCASTPGSGNTIYFGEGSWLTVV.

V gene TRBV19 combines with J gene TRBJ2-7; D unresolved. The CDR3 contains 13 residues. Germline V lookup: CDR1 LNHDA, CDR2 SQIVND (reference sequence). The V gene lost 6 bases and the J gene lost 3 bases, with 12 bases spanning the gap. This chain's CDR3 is CASSPWQNYEQYF. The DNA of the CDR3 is TGTGCCAGTAGCCCCTGGCAGAACTACGAGCAGTACTTC.

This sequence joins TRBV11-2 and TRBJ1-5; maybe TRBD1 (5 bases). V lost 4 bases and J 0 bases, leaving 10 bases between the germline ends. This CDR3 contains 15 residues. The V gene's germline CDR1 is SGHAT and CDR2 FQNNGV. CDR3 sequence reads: CASSSTGDSNQPQHF. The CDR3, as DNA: TGTGCCAGCAGCTCAACAGGAGATAGCAATCAGCCCCAGCATTTT.

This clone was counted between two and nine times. The CDR3 sequence: CASSVGPRREYEQYF. The CDR3 DNA follows: TGTGCCAGCAGCGTAGGCCCCAGAAGGGAGTACGAGCAGTACTTC. This chain links TRBV9 with TRBJ2-7; D perhaps matches TRBD2 (5 bases). V lost 0 bases to trimming and J lost 4 bases, with 14 bases between them. The germline CDR1 and CDR2 sequences are SGDLS and YYNGEE. CDR3 length: 15 amino acids.

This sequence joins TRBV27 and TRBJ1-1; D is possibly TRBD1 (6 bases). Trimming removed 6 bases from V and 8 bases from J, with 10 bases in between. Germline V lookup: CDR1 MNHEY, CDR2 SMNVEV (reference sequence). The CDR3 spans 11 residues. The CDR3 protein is CASSLGQEAFF. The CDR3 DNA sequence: TGTGCCAGCAGCCTAGGACAGGAAGCTTTCTTT.

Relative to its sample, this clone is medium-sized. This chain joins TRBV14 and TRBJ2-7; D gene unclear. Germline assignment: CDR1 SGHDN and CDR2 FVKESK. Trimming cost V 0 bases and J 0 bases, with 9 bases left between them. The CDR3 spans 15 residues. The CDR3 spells CASSQEAASSYEQYF. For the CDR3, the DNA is TGTGCCAGCAGCCAAGAGGCGGCCAGCTCCTACGAGCAGTACTTC.

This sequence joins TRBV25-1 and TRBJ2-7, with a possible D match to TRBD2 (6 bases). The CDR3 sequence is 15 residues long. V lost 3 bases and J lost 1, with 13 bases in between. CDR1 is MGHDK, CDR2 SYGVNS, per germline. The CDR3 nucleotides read TGTGCCAGCAGTGAGGGACTGGATTTGTCCTACGAGCAGTACTTC. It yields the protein CASSEGLDLSYEQYF.

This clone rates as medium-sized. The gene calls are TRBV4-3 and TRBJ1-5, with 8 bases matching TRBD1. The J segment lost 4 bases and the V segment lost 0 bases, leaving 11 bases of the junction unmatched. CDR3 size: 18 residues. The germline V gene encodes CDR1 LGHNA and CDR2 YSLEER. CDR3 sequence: CASSQDYDRGLGNQPQHF. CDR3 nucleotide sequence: TGCGCCAGCAGCCAAGATTACGACAGGGGATTGGGGAATCAGCCCCAGCATTTT.